This T cell receptor beta chain was documented in a study of shared clonotypes between healthy human individuals. Using 200 ng DNA, 30,000 or so T cell genomes, the sorted-subset replicate PCRs were run. In the original processing: ImmunoSEQ only sent back junction sequences with no quality scores, so filtering was done differently. Some clones are missing from TCRdb's copy, which holds only in-frame ones; the method was immunoSEQ multiplex PCR. The D gene and trimming were derived from the DNA, and the V and J assignments and clone size from that table. This repertoire shows 2 million or so clones, roughly 94% found once; its top ten account for roughly 0.13%. The CDR3 sequence is 13 residues long. CDR1 is MDHEN and CDR2 is SYDVKM in the germline V gene. The V and J ends lost 5 bases and 5 bases respectively, with 10 bases between them.

Sequencing used naive CD4+ T cells sorted from blood. Indicated subset: CD45RA+ positively selected. This chain links TRBV28 with TRBJ2-1, with D possibly TRBD2 on 5 matching bases. The sequence came from a man younger than 35 in good health. The DNA for the CDR3 is TGTGCCAGCAGTCACAACGGGAACAATGAGCAGTTCTTC. Protein sequence: CASSHNGNNEQFF.